The rows below give T cell receptor beta chains drawn from one sample of a study of blood T cell repertoires in COVID-19. The protocol was immunoSEQ multiplex PCR, while the TCRdb copy is restricted to in-frame clones and leaves out a portion. The table lists 140,000 or so clones, approximately 79% of them singletons. The sequenced sample consisted of peripheral blood. These receptors were obtained from a man between 45 and 60 years old with active or convalescent COVID-19. CDR3s include the opening cysteine and the closing phenylalanine or tryptophan. A D gene is named only where the DNA matches it firmly. The size entry is marked missing in some rows and otherwise reads once, few, many or a size class.

j_call v_call clone_size d_call cdr3_nt cdr3_aa
TRBJ2-1 TRBV11-3 NA TRBD1 TGTGCCAGCAGCTTAGAAGGACAGGGGGCCTACAATGAGCAGTTCTTC CASSLEGQGAYNEQFF
TRBJ2-1 TRBV7-9 NA NA TGTGCCAGCAGCTTAGTAGCGAAAGGTTACAATGAGCAGTTCTTC CASSLVAKGYNEQFF
TRBJ2-5 TRBV7-2 NA TRBD1 TGTGCCAGCAGCCCAGCTCGGACAGGGCCAGAGACCCAGTACTTC CASSPARTGPETQYF
TRBJ2-2 TRBV5-6 NA NA TGTGCCAGCAGCCCGGGACTTGCGAACACCGGGGAGCTGTTTTTT CASSPGLANTGELFF
TRBJ2-1 TRBV3-1/TRBV3-2 NA NA TGTGCCAGCAGCCAAGTTTCGAGCTCCTACAATGAGCAGTTCTTC CASSQVSSSYNEQFF
TRBJ1-2 TRBV4-1 NA NA TGCGCCAGCAGCCACCCCCCCCGGGTCGACTATGGCTACACCTTC CASSHPPRVDYGYTF
TRBJ1-5 TRBV12-3/TRBV12-4 once NA TGTGCCAGCAGTTTTGGTAGAAATCAGCCCCAGCATTTT CASSFGRNQPQHF
TRBJ1-1 TRBV7-6 once TRBD1 TGTGCCAGCAGCTTAGATACAGGGGCTACGAACACTGAAGCTTTCTTT CASSLDTGATNTEAFF
TRBJ1-5 TRBV24-1 NA NA TGTGCCACCGCGGGAGGGATCAATCAGCCCCAGCATTTT CATAGGINQPQHF
TRBJ2-7 TRBV6-5 NA TRBD2 TGTGCCAGCAGTTACGGGGGACTACTCTACGAGCAGTACTTC CASSYGGLLYEQYF
TRBJ1-2 TRBV3-1/TRBV3-2 NA TRBD1 TGTGCCAGCAGCCCCACCGACTGGACAGGGCATTATGGCTACACCTTC CASSPTDWTGHYGYTF
TRBJ2-7 TRBV28 NA TRBD1 TGTGCCCTCGGACAGGTTCCCTACGAGCAGTACTTC CALGQVPYEQYF
TRBJ1-4 TRBV27 NA NA TGTGCCAGCAGTTTAGTGGGGGGAGCTAATGAAAAACTGTTTTTT CASSLVGGANEKLFF
TRBJ2-3 TRBV19 NA TRBD1 TGTGCCAGTACCTCGGACAGGGATGTTACAGATACGCAGTATTTT CASTSDRDVTDTQYF
TRBJ2-1 TRBV7-6 few TRBD2 TGTGCCAGCAGCGGCTCACTAGCGGGAGCAAAGAATGAGCAGTTCTTC CASSGSLAGAKNEQFF
TRBJ2-1 TRBV6-5 NA NA TGTGCCAGCAACGACGGGAGAGGCGATGAGCAGTTCTTC CASNDGRGDEQFF
TRBJ1-4 TRBV7-9 NA NA TGTGCCAGCAGCGGCTATGAAAAACTGTTTTTT CASSGYEKLFF
TRBJ1-2 TRBV6-4 NA NA TGTGCCAGCAGTCCCTTCCCGCGGGGGGGCTACACCTTC CASSPFPRGGYTF
TRBJ2-7 TRBV7-9 NA TRBD2 TGTGCCAGCAGCCACGCTTTAGCGGGAGATGCCTACGAGCAGTACTTC CASSHALAGDAYEQYF
TRBJ2-7 TRBV6-5 NA TRBD1 TGTGCCAGTAGATTTACCGGGACAGGGATCAACGAGCAGTACTTC CASRFTGTGINEQYF
TRBJ1-4 TRBV29-1 NA TRBD1 TGCAGCGTTGAACTAGGGGGCACTAATGAAAAACTGTTTTTT CSVELGGTNEKLFF
TRBJ1-1 TRBV18 NA TRBD1 TGTGCCAGCTCAGACGACAGGGCCGACACTGAAGCTTTCTTT CASSDDRADTEAFF
TRBJ2-7 TRBV23-1 NA NA TGCGCCAGCAGTCCCAGCTCCTACGAGCAGTACTTC CASSPSSYEQYF
TRBJ2-3 TRBV18 NA TRBD1 TGTGCCAGCTCACCACCGACAGGGCTCACAGATACGCAGTATTTT CASSPPTGLTDTQYF
TRBJ1-1 TRBV9 few NA TGTGCCAGCAGCGTAGCGGAGGGCAAAGGCACTGAAGCTTTCTTT CASSVAEGKGTEAFF
TRBJ2-2 TRBV6-5 NA TRBD1 TGTGCCAGTCAAACAGGGGCCACCGGGGAGCTGTTTTTT CASQTGATGELFF
TRBJ1-1 TRBV12-5 NA NA TGTGCTAGTGGCTTGGGGGAGGGGACTGAAGCTTTCTTT CASGLGEGTEAFF
TRBJ2-5 TRBV5-1 NA TRBD2 TGCGCCAGCAGCGAGGGACTAGCGGGCCCCACCCAGGAGACCCAGTACTTC CASSEGLAGPTQETQYF
TRBJ2-1 TRBV3-1/TRBV3-2 NA TRBD2 TGTGCCAGCAGCCAACTAGCGGATAGCTCCTACAATGAGCAGTTCTTC CASSQLADSSYNEQFF
TRBJ1-2 TRBV28 NA TRBD1 TGTGCCAGCAGTTCCACCGGGACAGTAGCTAACTATGGCTACACCTTC CASSSTGTVANYGYTF
TRBJ1-1 TRBV6-4 NA TRBD1 TGTGCCAGCAGTAGGGACAGTTCCAACACTGAAGCTTTCTTT CASSRDSSNTEAFF
TRBJ1-1 TRBV7-9 few TRBD1 TGTGCCAGCAGCTCCTCCGGACAGGGTCCGAACACTGAAGCTTTCTTT CASSSSGQGPNTEAFF
TRBJ1-4 TRBV27 NA TRBD1 TGTGCCAGCAAGACTCAGGGGGCAGGAGAAAAACTGTTTTTT CASKTQGAGEKLFF
TRBJ2-7 TRBV27 NA TRBD1 TGTGCCAGCAGTCCCCGGGACAGGTACTACGAGCAGTACTTC CASSPRDRYYEQYF
TRBJ1-5 TRBV24-1 NA TRBD1 TGTGCCACCAGTTCTAGGACAGGGGTAGGTCAGCCCCAGCATTTT CATSSRTGVGQPQHF
TRBJ1-1 TRBV6-5 NA NA TGTGCCAGCAGTTACTCTGAGGGAACTGAAGCTTTCTTT CASSYSEGTEAFF
TRBJ1-1 TRBV29-1 NA NA TGCAGCGTTGAAGTGGTCCAGGGGATGAACACTGAAGCTTTCTTT CSVEVVQGMNTEAFF
TRBJ2-7 TRBV15 once NA TGTGCCACCAGCAGAGTCGGTTACGAGCAGTACTTC CATSRVGYEQYF
TRBJ1-6 TRBV28 NA NA TGTGCCAGCGGGGGGTGGTTGGGCAGGAATTCACCCCTCCACTTT CASGGWLGRNSPLHF
TRBJ2-1 TRBV5-6 NA NA TGTGCCAGCGGGACTGCCTACAATGAGCAGTTCTTC CASGTAYNEQFF
TRBJ2-7 TRBV2 NA NA TGTGCCAGCTTGTTGGAAGAAGGGAGATACGAGCAGTACTTC CASLLEEGRYEQYF
TRBJ2-3 TRBV10-3 NA TRBD2 TGTGCCATCAAGGGGACTAGCGGATGGGATACGCAGTATTTT CAIKGTSGWDTQYF
TRBJ1-1 TRBV4-2 NA NA TGTGCCAGCAGCCAAGATGGGAGGGCTGAAGCTTTCTTT CASSQDGRAEAFF
TRBJ1-1 TRBV24-1 once NA TGTGCCACCAGTGATTCCCGCAGGGGCCTCCCGGGGAACACTGAAGCTTTCTTT CATSDSRRGLPGNTEAFF
TRBJ1-2 TRBV7-8 NA NA TGTGCCAGCAGCTTAGGGGTACAGATCTATGGCTACACCTTC CASSLGVQIYGYTF
TRBJ1-1 TRBV21-1 few NA TGTGCCAGCAGCAAAGGTGAACCGACAGCTAACACTGAAGCTTTCTTT CASSKGEPTANTEAFF
TRBJ1-5 TRBV19 NA TRBD1 TGTGCCAGTAGTGGACAGGGGGCCACGGCCCAGCATTTT CASSGQGATAQHF
TRBJ1-4 TRBV28 NA TRBD1 TGTGCCAGCAGTTTGCCCGCAGGGGGGTTCGGGGTAACAACTAATGAAAAACTGTTTTTT CASSLPAGGFGVTTNEKLFF
TRBJ2-7 TRBV27 once TRBD2 TGTGCCAGCAGCCCGCTCAGACTAGCGGGAGAGTTAGGCGAGCAGTACTTC CASSPLRLAGELGEQYF
TRBJ2-4 TRBV28 NA NA TGTGCCAGCAGCCTAAGTAGCCTGATAGCCAAAAACATTCAGTACTTC CASSLSSLIAKNIQYF
TRBJ2-1 TRBV12-3/TRBV12-4 NA TRBD1 TGTGCCAGCAGTGCACAGGGGAATGAGCAGTTCTTC CASSAQGNEQFF
TRBJ2-1 TRBV9 once TRBD1 TGTGCCAGCAGCGCCCCCGGGACAGGGAACAGCGAGCAGTTCTTC CASSAPGTGNSEQFF
TRBJ2-7 TRBV5-1 few NA TGCGCCAGCAGCTCGGTTGTCGGGTCCTACGAGCAGTACTTC CASSSVVGSYEQYF
TRBJ1-4 TRBV11-1 NA TRBD1 TGTGCCAGCAGCCGATCCGGGACAGGGGATGAAAAACTGTTTTTT CASSRSGTGDEKLFF
TRBJ2-3 TRBV5-1 NA TRBD1 TGCGCCAGCAGCTTAAGGGGGATGACAGGGAGAGGGACAGATACGCAGTATTTT CASSLRGMTGRGTDTQYF
TRBJ2-7 TRBV7-9 NA NA TGTGCCAGCAGCTCCAAACTCCCCCGGGACGAGCAGTACTTC CASSSKLPRDEQYF
TRBJ1-2 TRBV5-1 NA NA TGCGCCAGCAGCTTGGCGACAGGATCTGGCTACACCTTC CASSLATGSGYTF